What follows are 9 T cell receptor beta chains derived from one specimen sequenced in a study of CD8+ T cells in alopecia areata. Following RNA extraction, reverse transcription yielded cDNA that acted as the sequencing template. The repertoire was sequenced with immunoSEQ multiplex PCR; TCRdb's copy has only in-frame clones and lacks some. The sample includes about 120,000 clones, around two fifths seen only once; the top ten take roughly 3.3%. Sequenced: CD4+ T cells sorted from blood. The receptors shown here come from a human donor with alopecia areata.

The chain is built from TRBV29-1 and TRBJ2-7; 8 positions match TRBD1. This CDR3 has 14 residues. The junction had 10 bases not matched to a gene; V was cut back by 5 bases and J by 4 bases. Germline CDR1 reads SQVTM; CDR2 reads ANQGSEA. The CDR3 loop is CSVPIWTGSYEQYF. Here the CDR3 DNA reads TGCAGCGTTCCAATCTGGACAGGGTCATACGAGCAGTACTTC.

The gene calls are TRBV5-1 and TRBJ1-1, with D maybe TRBD1 (6 bases). This CDR3 spans 15 amino acids. Trimming pared 0 bases from V and 1 base from J, leaving 10 bases between. Per germline, CDR1 SGHRS and CDR2 YFSETQ. The CDR3 sequence: CASSLGDTPNTEAFF. In DNA, the CDR3 is TGCGCCAGCAGCTTGGGGGACACCCCGAACACTGAAGCTTTCTTT.

This clone has only a few counts. The chain joins TRBV28 to TRBJ1-2; unclear D gene. The germline CDR1 and CDR2 sequences are MDHEN and SYDVKM. With 9 bases removed from V and 3 bases from J, the gap between germline ends came to 8 bases. This CDR3 region has 11 residues. CDR3 residues: CASGVDYGYTF. The CDR3 DNA follows: TGTGCCAGTGGGGTAGACTATGGCTACACCTTC.

This clone was observed a handful of times. The rearrangement uses TRBV29-1 and TRBJ2-3; 7 bases line up with TRBD2. The CDR3 length is 13 residues. After removal of 6 bases from V and 0 bases from J, the junction contained 3 bases not matched to a gene. Per germline, CDR1 SQVTM and CDR2 ANQGSEA. CDR3 sequence: CSVPGGSTDTQYF. For the CDR3, the DNA is TGCAGCGTCCCCGGGGGGAGCACAGATACGCAGTATTTT.

This clone was observed once. This chain connects TRBV6-6 to TRBJ1-5; 7 bases line up with TRBD1. From germline, CDR1 is MNHNY and CDR2 SVGAGI (reference sequence). Trimming took 5 bases from V and 0 from J; bases not matched to a gene: 1. CDR3 length: 14 amino acids. The CDR3 loop reads CASSTGVSNQPQHF. CDR3 nucleotide sequence: TGTGCCAGCAGTACAGGGGTTAGCAATCAGCCCCAGCATTTT.

This clone appeared once. V is TRBV6-6 and J is TRBJ2-3, with D perhaps given as TRBD1 or TRBD2 (6 bases each). V was clipped by 8 bases and J by 0 bases, with 18 bases between them. The CDR3 spans 16 residues. Per the germline V gene, CDR1 is MNHNY and CDR2 is SVGAGI (reference sequence). The CDR3 nucleotides are TGTGCCAGCCGGGGGCGAGAGGGAGCTAGCACAGATACGCAGTATTTT. Translated, it gives CASRGREGASTDTQYF.

This chain connects TRBV5-1 to TRBJ2-1; TRBD2 matches 10 bases. The germline gives CDR1 SGHRS, CDR2 YFSETQ. Trimming took 4 bases from V and 4 from J; bases not matched to a gene: 5. The CDR3 loop spans 15 amino acids. In DNA, the CDR3 is TGCGCCAGCAGCCTGCTAGCGGGAGCATACAATGAGCAGTTCTTC. Its translation: CASSLLAGAYNEQFF.

This clone occurred a few times. The V call is TRBV7-8, the J call TRBJ2-1; possible D gene TRBD2, 6 bases. The V end lost 3 bases, the J end lost 0 bases, and 12 bases lay between the germline ends. The V gene's germline CDR1 is SGHVS and CDR2 FQNEAQ. CDR3 size: 16 residues. The DNA for the CDR3 is TGTGCCAGCAGCTTCTCTCCGACTAGCTCCTACAATGAGCAGTTCTTC. Protein product: CASSFSPTSSYNEQFF.

This clone was detected only a few times. The chain carries TRBV4-3 and TRBJ2-1; 13 nucleotides agree with TRBD2. Germline V gene data show CDR1 as LGHNA and CDR2 as YSLEER. The CDR3 has 17 amino acids. Trimming removed 1 base from V and 1 base from J; junction bases left unmatched: 1. The CDR3 sequence is CASSQGLAGGSYNEQFF. CDR3 DNA: TGCGCCAGCAGCCAAGGACTAGCGGGGGGATCCTACAATGAGCAGTTCTTC.